This TCR beta chain was profiled in a study of T-cell memory formation after mild COVID-19. Study background: TCR clusters were mostly donor specific.

The CDR3 spans 18 residues. V was pared by 3 bases and J by 5 bases, with 26 bases between. Germline CDR1 is SEHNR and CDR2 is FQNEAQ (reference sequence). There are a few counts of this clonotype. Each CDR3 protein is one row after TCRdb ran MiXCR on the 5' RACE reads. In the table there are some 490,000 distinct CDR3 sequences, roughly 18% of which are singletons. Sequenced: PBMCs or a T cell subset sorted from them (not recorded which). The sequence was collected from an adult woman who had mild COVID-19 (a few samples of this study predate the infection). Cell type and time point are not known. The rearrangement uses TRBV7-9 and TRBJ2-7; no definite D call. In DNA, the CDR3 is TGTGCCAGCAGCTTCCGTTCGGACCTGGAAATTTTTACCGACGAGCAGTACTTC. Residues: CASSFRSDLEIFTDEQYF.